These 8 T cell receptor beta chains were sequenced from one sample in a study of blood T cell repertoires in COVID-19. Sequencing used immunoSEQ multiplex PCR; TCRdb keeps in-frame clones, though not all of them. Of 100,000 or so clones listed, about 78% are singletons. The sequenced sample was peripheral blood. The source is a woman over 75 with acute or convalescent COVID-19.

The count of this clone is one. The rearrangement uses TRBV5-6 and TRBJ1-2; 9 bases match TRBD1. CDR3 length: 15 residues. V gave up 5 bases and J gave up 4 bases; unmatched junction bases: 9. In germline, CDR1 is SGHDT, CDR2 YYEEEE. CDR3 sequence (DNA): TGTGCCAGCAGTTCCGGGACAGGGTCCTTCTATGGCTACACCTTC. It codes for CASSSGTGSFYGYTF.

The chain couples TRBV7-9 to TRBJ1-1, with 7 bases lining up with TRBD1. Trimming cost V 3 bases and J 0 bases; bases outside gene matches: 4. Germline V gene sequence: CDR1 SEHNR, CDR2 FQNEAQ (reference sequence). CDR3 length: 15 amino acids. CDR3 sequence reads: CASSFTGEMNTEAFF. CDR3 in DNA: TGTGCCAGCAGCTTCACAGGGGAAATGAACACTGAAGCTTTCTTT.

The chain joins TRBV7-9 to TRBJ2-5; 8 bases match TRBD2. The J segment lost 5 bases and the V segment lost 2 bases, leaving 4 bases of the junction unmatched. The CDR3 is made up of 14 amino acids. Germline loops: CDR1 SEHNR, CDR2 FQNEAQ (reference sequence). CDR3 amino acids: CASSLRGGGETQYF. CDR3 DNA sequence: TGTGCCAGCAGCTTACGGGGGGGCGGCGAGACCCAGTACTTC. The variable domain in full, with the rest retrieved from reference TRBV7-9 and TRBJ2-5, is DTGVSQNPRHKITKRGQNVTFRCDPISEHNRLYWYRQTLGQGPEFLTYFQNEAQLEKSRLLSDRFSAERPKGSFSTLEIQRTEQGDSAMYLCASSLRGGGETQYFGPGTRLLVL.

The chain uses TRBV9 and TRBJ1-1; a weak D match, TRBD1 (6 bases). Germline CDR1 and CDR2: SGDLS and YYNGEE. The CDR3 length is 14 residues. Trimming took off 3 bases at V and 7 bases at J, with 16 bases between the two ends. CDR3 residues: CASSARWTDDEAFF. As DNA, the CDR3 is TGTGCCAGCAGCGCCCGGTGGACAGACGATGAAGCTTTCTTT.

The V gene is TRBV20-1, the J gene TRBJ1-1, with D tentatively TRBD1 (6 bases). V lost 4 bases, J lost 3 bases, and 9 bases lay in between. The V gene's germline CDR1 is DFQATT and CDR2 SNEGSKA (reference sequence). The CDR3 covers 12 residues. CDR3 sequence reads: CSANDRHTEAFF. Here the CDR3 DNA reads TGCAGTGCTAATGACAGGCACACTGAAGCTTTCTTT.

In DNA form, the CDR3 reads TGCGCCAGCAGCTTGGGGACAGGGATAGACTACACCTTC. It yields the protein CASSLGTGIDYTF. The chain employs TRBV4-3 and TRBJ1-2; 9 bases map to TRBD1. CDR1 and CDR2 (germline): LGHNA, YSLEER. The V gene end was trimmed by 5 bases and the J gene end by 10 bases; junction bases not matched to a gene: 8. CDR3 length: 13 residues.

This clone was detected only once. V and J are TRBV6-2 or TRBV6-3 and TRBJ1-5, with 11 bases lining up with TRBD1. The CDR3 length is 15 residues. Germline-derived CDR1 and CDR2 are MNHEY and SVGEGT. V gave up 5 bases and J gave up 5 bases; unmatched junction bases: 5. The CDR3 loop reads CASSPRDRGDQPQHF. The CDR3 nucleotides are TGTGCCAGCAGTCCCCGGGACAGGGGGGATCAGCCCCAGCATTTT.

This clone has a handful of counts. This chain joins TRBV4-1 and TRBJ1-6; D ambiguous. This CDR3 is 15 amino acids long. Germline-derived CDR1 and CDR2 are MGHRA and YSYEKL. The ends were cut back, 4 bases at V and 10 bases at J, with 17 bases in the middle. CDR3 DNA: TGCGCCAGCAGCCCAAAACGAGGGTTCAAGTCACCCCTCCACTTT. Translation: CASSPKRGFKSPLHF.